The next 10 T cell receptor beta chains were all read from a single sample in a study of blood T cell repertoires in COVID-19. TCRdb keeps only in-frame clones here, not all; method: immunoSEQ multiplex PCR. The data hold about 280,000 clones, with about 88% observed a single time. Material for sequencing was peripheral blood. The receptors here all came from a woman in her seventies with COVID-19, enrolled during active disease.

This clone appeared once. The V and J genes are TRBV24-1 and TRBJ1-3; D is perhaps TRBD1 (5 bases). The germline V gene has CDR1 KGHDR and CDR2 SFDVKD. V shed 4 bases and J shed 3 bases, with 12 bases lying between them. CDR3 length: 15 residues. The CDR3 DNA reads as TGTGCCACCAGTGACCCCAGGGAGGGTGGAAACACCATATATTTT. This gives the protein CATSDPREGGNTIYF.

V usage is TRBV5-8 and J usage is TRBJ2-3; 7 positions agree with TRBD2. The V gene's germline CDR1 is SGHTS and CDR2 YDEGEE. This CDR3 has 16 amino acids. Trimming cost V 0 bases and J 1 base; bases outside gene matches: 5. This CDR3 is CASSLVSSGGTDTQYF. CDR3 DNA sequence: TGTGCCAGCAGCTTGGTGTCTAGCGGAGGCACAGATACGCAGTATTTT. The full variable domain, its missing parts supplied by reference TRBV5-8 and TRBJ2-3, is EAGVTQSPTHLIKTRGQQATLRCSPISGHTSVYWYQQALGLGLQFLLWYDEGEERNRGNFPPRFSGRQFPNYSSELNVNALELEDSALYLCASSLVSSGGTDTQYFGPGTRLTVL.

This clone was seen only a few times. The chain employs TRBV19 and TRBJ1-2; the match to TRBD1 covers 8 bases. This CDR3 is built from 15 residues. V gave up 5 bases and J gave up 4 bases; unmatched junction bases: 9. Germline-derived CDR1 and CDR2 are LNHDA and SQIVND (reference sequence). CDR3 in DNA: TGTGCCAGTAGTCGCGCGACAGGGGCTGGCTATGGCTACACCTTC. This encodes CASSRATGAGYGYTF. Looking up the rest from reference TRBV19 and TRBJ1-2 gives the full variable domain: DGGITQSPKYLFRKEGQNVTLSCEQNLNHDAMYWYRQDPGQGLRLIYYSQIVNDFQKGDIAEGYSVSREKKESFPLTVTSAQKNPTAFYLCASSRATGAGYGYTFGSGTRLTVV.

With respect to this clone: Distinct nucleotide sequences in the sample also encode this CDR3. The chain has TRBV7-9 and TRBJ2-5; D may be TRBD1 (5 bases). Germline-derived CDR1 and CDR2 are SEHNR and FQNEAQ (reference sequence). The CDR3 extends over 12 amino acids. Deletions cut 6 bases from V and 4 bases from J, with 9 bases between. CDR3 coding DNA: TGTGCCAGCAGTCCCCAGGGAGAGACCCAGTACTTC. This sequence encodes CASSPQGETQYF.

In nucleotides, the CDR3 is TGTGCCAGCAGCTCCGCACAGGGGGCCTACGAGCAGTACTTC. Translated: CASSSAQGAYEQYF. This chain joins TRBV7-9 and TRBJ2-7, with 8 bases lining up with TRBD1. Trimming removed 4 bases from V and 2 bases from J; junction bases left unmatched: 4. This CDR3 is built from 14 residues. In germline, CDR1 is SEHNR, CDR2 FQNEAQ (reference sequence).

The CDR3 region is CASSSRAADEQYF. For the CDR3, the DNA is TGTGCCAGCAGCTCCCGCGCGGCGGATGAGCAGTACTTC. The V gene is TRBV7-2, the J gene TRBJ2-7; D gene ambiguous. Germline values: CDR1 SGHTA, CDR2 FQGNSA. The V and J ends lost 4 bases and 7 bases respectively, with 14 bases between them. The CDR3 is made up of 13 amino acids.

The chain links TRBV11-2 to TRBJ2-2, with 10 bases aligning to TRBD1. There are 16 residues in the CDR3. J was trimmed by 4 bases and V by 1 base; bases with no gene match: 3. Germline V gene lookup returns CDR1 SGHAT and CDR2 FQNNGV. CDR3 in DNA: TGTGCCAGCAGCTTAGGACAGGGGGCTCGCACCGGGGAGCTGTTTTTT. Protein: CASSLGQGARTGELFF.

V gene TRBV6-1 combines with J gene TRBJ1-2; D gene unclear. This CDR3 spans 16 amino acids. Trimming removed 3 bases from V and 0 bases from J, with 14 bases in between. Germline V gene data show CDR1 as MNHNS and CDR2 as SASEGT. CDR3 nucleotide sequence: TGTGCCAGCAGTGATCATGGCAGGCCAGCTAACTATGGCTACACCTTC. Its translation is CASSDHGRPANYGYTF.

V and J are TRBV19 and TRBJ1-2; 9 nucleotides agree with TRBD1. CDR1 and CDR2 (germline): LNHDA, SQIVND (reference sequence). This CDR3 is 15 amino acids long. V lost 5 bases, J lost 8 bases, and 12 bases stayed unmatched. The CDR3 region is CASSLHTGGQEGYTF. In nucleotides, the CDR3 is TGTGCCAGTAGTCTCCACACAGGGGGCCAAGAGGGCTACACCTTC.

The V call is TRBV27, the J call TRBJ2-3; 9 bases align to TRBD2. There are 15 residues in the CDR3. From germline, CDR1 is MNHEY and CDR2 SMNVEV (reference sequence). V lost 2 bases, J lost 6 bases, and 6 bases stayed unmatched. The CDR3 region has the DNA TGTGCCAGCAGTTTAAAGGCGGGGGGGATGGATACGCAGTATTTT. Encoded protein: CASSLKAGGMDTQYF.